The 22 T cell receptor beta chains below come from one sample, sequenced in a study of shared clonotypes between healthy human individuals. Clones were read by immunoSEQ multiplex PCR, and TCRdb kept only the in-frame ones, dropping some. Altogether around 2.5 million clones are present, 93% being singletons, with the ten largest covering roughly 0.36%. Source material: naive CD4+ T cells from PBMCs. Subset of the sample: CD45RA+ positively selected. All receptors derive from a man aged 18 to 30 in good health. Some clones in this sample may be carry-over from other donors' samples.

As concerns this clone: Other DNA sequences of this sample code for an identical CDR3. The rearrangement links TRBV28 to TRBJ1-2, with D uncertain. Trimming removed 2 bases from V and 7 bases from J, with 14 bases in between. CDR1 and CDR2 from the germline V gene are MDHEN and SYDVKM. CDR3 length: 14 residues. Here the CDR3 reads CASSLSGGVGGYTF. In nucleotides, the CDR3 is TGTGCCAGCAGTTTAAGCGGCGGGGTAGGTGGCTACACCTTC.

The CDR3 region is CASRHPSGRTHEQFF. The CDR3 DNA is TGTGCCAGCAGACATCCCAGCGGGAGAACCCATGAGCAGTTCTTC. The gene calls are TRBV5-8 and TRBJ2-1; 8 bases match TRBD2. Germline CDR1 SGHTS, CDR2 YDEGEE. Losses at the gene ends were 5 bases for V and 8 bases for J; bases not matched to a gene: 12. The CDR3 contains 15 residues.

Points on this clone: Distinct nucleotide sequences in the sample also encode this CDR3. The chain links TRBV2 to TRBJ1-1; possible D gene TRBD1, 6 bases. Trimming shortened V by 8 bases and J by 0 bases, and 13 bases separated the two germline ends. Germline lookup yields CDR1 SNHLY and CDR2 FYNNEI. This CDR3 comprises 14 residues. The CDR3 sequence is CASRPGQLNTEAFF. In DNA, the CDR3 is TGTGCCAGCCGCCCCGGACAGCTGAACACTGAAGCTTTCTTT. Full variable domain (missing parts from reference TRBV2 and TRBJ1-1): EPEVTQTPSHQVTQMGQEVILRCVPISNHLYFYWYRQILGQKVEFLVSFYNNEISEKSEIFDDQFSVERPDGSNFTLKIRSTKLEDSAMYFCASRPGQLNTEAFFGQGTRLTVV.

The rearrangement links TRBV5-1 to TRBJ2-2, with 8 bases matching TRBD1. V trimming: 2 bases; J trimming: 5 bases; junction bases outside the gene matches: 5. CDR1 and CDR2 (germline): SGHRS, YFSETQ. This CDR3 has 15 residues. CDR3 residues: CASSLMTGDTGELFF. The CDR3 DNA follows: TGCGCCAGCAGCTTAATGACAGGGGATACCGGGGAGCTGTTTTTT.

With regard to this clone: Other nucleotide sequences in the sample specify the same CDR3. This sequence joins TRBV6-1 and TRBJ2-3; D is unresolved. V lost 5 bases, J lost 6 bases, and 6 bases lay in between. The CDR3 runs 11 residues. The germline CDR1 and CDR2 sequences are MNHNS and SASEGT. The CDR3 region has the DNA TGTGCCAGCAGTATAACCGATACGCAGTATTTT. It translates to CASSITDTQYF.

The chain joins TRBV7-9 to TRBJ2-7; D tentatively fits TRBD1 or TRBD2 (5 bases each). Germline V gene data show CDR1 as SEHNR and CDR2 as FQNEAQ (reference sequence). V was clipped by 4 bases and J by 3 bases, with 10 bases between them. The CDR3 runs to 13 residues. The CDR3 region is CASSWDGFYEQYF. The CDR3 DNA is TGTGCCAGCAGCTGGGACGGATTCTACGAGCAGTACTTC. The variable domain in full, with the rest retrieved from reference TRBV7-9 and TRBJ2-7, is DTGVSQNPRHKITKRGQNVTFRCDPISEHNRLYWYRQTLGQGPEFLTYFQNEAQLEKSRLLSDRFSAERPKGSFSTLEIQRTEQGDSAMYLCASSWDGFYEQYFGPGTRLTVT.

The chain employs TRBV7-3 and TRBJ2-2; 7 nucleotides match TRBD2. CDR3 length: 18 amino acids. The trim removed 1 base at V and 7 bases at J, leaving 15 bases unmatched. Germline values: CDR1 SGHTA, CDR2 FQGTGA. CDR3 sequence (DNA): TGTGCCAGCAGCTTAAGGGTGCTTCGCCCGGGGGGAATCGGGGAGCTGTTTTTT. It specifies CASSLRVLRPGGIGELFF.

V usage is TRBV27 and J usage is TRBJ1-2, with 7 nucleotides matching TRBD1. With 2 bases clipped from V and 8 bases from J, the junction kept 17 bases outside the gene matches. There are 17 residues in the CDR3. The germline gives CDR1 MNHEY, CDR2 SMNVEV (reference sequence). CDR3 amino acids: CASSLNTPRGQFSGYTF. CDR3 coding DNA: TGTGCCAGCAGTTTAAACACGCCTAGGGGGCAGTTCTCCGGCTACACCTTC.

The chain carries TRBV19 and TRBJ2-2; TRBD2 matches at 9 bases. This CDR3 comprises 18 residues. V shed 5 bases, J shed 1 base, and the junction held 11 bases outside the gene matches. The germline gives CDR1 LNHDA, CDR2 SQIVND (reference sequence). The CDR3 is CASSPSLGLARNTGELFF. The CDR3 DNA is TGTGCCAGTAGTCCCTCCCTCGGACTAGCGAGGAACACCGGGGAGCTGTTTTTT.

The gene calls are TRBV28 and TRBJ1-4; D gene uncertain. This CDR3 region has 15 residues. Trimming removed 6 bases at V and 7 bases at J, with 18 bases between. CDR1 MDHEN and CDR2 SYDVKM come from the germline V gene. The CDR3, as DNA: TGTGCCAGCAGCCGACCCCCACAGTCGGGTGAAAAACTGTTTTTT. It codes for CASSRPPQSGEKLFF.

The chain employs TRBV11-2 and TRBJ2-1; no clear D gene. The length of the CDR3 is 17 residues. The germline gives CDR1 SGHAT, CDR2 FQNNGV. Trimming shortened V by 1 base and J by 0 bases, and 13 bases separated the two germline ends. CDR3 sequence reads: CASSLAWVSSSYNEQFF. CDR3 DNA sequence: TGTGCCAGCAGCTTAGCTTGGGTTTCTAGCTCCTACAATGAGCAGTTCTTC. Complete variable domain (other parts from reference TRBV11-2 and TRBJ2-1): EAGVAQSPRYKIIEKRQSVAFWCNPISGHATLYWYQQILGQGPKLLIQFQNNGVVDDSQLPKDRFSAERLKGVDSTLKIQPAKLEDSAVYLCASSLAWVSSSYNEQFFGPGTRLTVL.

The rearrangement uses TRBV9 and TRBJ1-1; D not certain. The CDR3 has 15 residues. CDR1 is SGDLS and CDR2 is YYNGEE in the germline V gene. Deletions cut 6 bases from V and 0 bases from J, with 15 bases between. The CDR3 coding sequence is TGTGCCAGCACCGCAGAAGGAACAGTGAACACTGAAGCTTTCTTT. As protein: CASTAEGTVNTEAFF.

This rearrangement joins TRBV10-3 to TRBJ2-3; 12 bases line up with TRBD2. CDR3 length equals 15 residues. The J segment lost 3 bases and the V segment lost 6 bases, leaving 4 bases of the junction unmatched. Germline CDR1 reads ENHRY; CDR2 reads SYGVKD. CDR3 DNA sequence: TGTGCCATCAGGGCGACTAGCGGGAGAACAGATACGCAGTATTTT. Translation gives CAIRATSGRTDTQYF.

CDR3 DNA: TGCAGCGTTGAAGAGGGGGCCGGGGAGCTGTTTTTT. Translated, it gives CSVEEGAGELFF. V gene TRBV29-1 combines with J gene TRBJ2-2; D tentatively reads TRBD1 or TRBD2 (5 bases each). V lost 0 bases to trimming and J lost 6 bases, with 5 bases between them. The CDR3 has 12 residues. Per germline, CDR1 SQVTM and CDR2 ANQGSEA.

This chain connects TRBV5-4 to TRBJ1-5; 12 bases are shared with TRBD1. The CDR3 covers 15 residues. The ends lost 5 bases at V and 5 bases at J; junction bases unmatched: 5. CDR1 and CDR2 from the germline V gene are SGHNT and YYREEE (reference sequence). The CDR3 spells CASSSGTGGDQPQHF. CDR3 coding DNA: TGTGCCAGCAGTTCAGGGACAGGGGGCGATCAGCCCCAGCATTTT.

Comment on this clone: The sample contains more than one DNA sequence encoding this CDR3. The CDR3 sequence is CASSFPGGDGYTF. The CDR3 DNA is TGTGCCAGCAGCTTTCCCGGGGGCGATGGCTACACCTTC. The chain has TRBV11-2 and TRBJ1-2, with D possibly being TRBD1 (6 bases). Deletions cut 3 bases from V and 6 bases from J, with 11 bases between. The CDR3 length is 13 residues. Germline values: CDR1 SGHAT, CDR2 FQNNGV.

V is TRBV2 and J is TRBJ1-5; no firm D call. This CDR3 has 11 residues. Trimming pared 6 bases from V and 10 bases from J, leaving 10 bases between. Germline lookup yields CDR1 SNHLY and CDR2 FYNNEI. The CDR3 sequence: CASSLDGPQHF. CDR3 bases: TGTGCCAGCAGCCTCGATGGACCCCAGCATTTT.

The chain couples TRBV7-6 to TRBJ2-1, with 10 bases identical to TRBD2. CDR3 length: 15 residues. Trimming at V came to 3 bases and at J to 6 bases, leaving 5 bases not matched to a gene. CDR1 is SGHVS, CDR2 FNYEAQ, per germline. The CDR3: CASSFSGRFGNEQFF. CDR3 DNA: TGTGCCAGCAGCTTTAGCGGGAGGTTCGGCAATGAGCAGTTCTTC.

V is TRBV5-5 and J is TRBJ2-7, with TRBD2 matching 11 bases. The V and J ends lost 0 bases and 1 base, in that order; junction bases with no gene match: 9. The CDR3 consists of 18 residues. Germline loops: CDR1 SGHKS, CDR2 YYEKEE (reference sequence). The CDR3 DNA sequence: TGTGCCAGCAGCTTGGAGGCGACTAGCGGGGTGGAGTCCTACGAGCAGTACTTC. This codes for CASSLEATSGVESYEQYF.

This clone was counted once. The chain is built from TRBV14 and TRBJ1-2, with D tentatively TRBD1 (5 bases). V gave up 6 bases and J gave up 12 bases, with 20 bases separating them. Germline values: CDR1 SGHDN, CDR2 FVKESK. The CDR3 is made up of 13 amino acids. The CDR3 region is CASRDTGPFSDTF. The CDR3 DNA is TGTGCCAGCAGAGACACGGGACCCTTTTCCGACACCTTC.

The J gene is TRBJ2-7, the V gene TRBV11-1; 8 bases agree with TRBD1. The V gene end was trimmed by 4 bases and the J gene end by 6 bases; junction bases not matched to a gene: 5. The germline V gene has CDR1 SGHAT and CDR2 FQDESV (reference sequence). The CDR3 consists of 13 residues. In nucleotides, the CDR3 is TGTGCCAGCAGCTCAGGACAGGGTCTCGAGCAGTACTTC. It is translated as CASSSGQGLEQYF.

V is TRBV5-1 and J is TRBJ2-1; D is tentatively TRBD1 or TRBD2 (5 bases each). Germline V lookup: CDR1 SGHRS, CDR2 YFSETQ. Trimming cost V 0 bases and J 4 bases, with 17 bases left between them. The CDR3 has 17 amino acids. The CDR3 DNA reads TGCGCCAGCAGCTTGGTTCCAACCGGGACGGAATACAATGAGCAGTTCTTC. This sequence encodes CASSLVPTGTEYNEQFF.